This entry describes one T cell receptor beta chain. Assay: immunoSEQ multiplex PCR; the TCRdb copy retains only in-frame clones and omits some. The repertoire consists of under 150,000 clones, with roughly 80% occurring once and the leading ten covering 15% to 20%. Germline V gives CDR1 SGHTA, CDR2 FQGTGA. Deletions cut 4 bases from V and 8 bases from J, with 21 bases between. The CDR3 has 16 residues. This specimen belongs to a study of blood T cell repertoires in COVID-19. Study background: PBMCs, B-cell-depleted T cells, or T cells were the source of the cDNA or gDNA that made up the material.

The V call is TRBV7-3, the J call TRBJ2-1; tentative D call: TRBD2 (5 bases). Sequenced input: PBMCs or T cells enriched from blood (not recorded which). The receptor was isolated from a man between 25 and 39 years old who had recovered from COVID-19. The CDR3 nucleotides read TGTGCCAGCAGCTCAAGTCTGACGGGAAGGATCGATGAGCAGTTCTTC. This gives the protein CASSSSLTGRIDEQFF.